This entry lists 29 T cell receptor beta chains sequenced from one sample in a study of cytomegalovirus exposure and HLA in healthy donors. PCR primers comprised 60 Vbeta and 13 Jbeta primers. Assay used: immunoSEQ multiplex PCR; TCRdb lists only in-frame clones, some missing. Of approximately 100,000 clones in the sample, about two thirds were seen once. The sequencing sample was made of PBMCs. The receptor set was obtained from a man aged 45 to 65 in good health and CMV-seronegative.

This clone appeared a few times. This rearrangement joins TRBV5-1 to TRBJ2-3, with D uncertain. Trimming took off 0 bases at V and 3 bases at J, with 5 bases between the two ends. Germline V gives CDR1 SGHRS, CDR2 YFSETQ. The CDR3 runs to 13 residues. CDR3 in DNA: TGCGCCAGCAGCTTGGTTCCTACAGATACGCAGTATTTT. It translates to CASSLVPTDTQYF.

The V gene is TRBV5-4, the J gene TRBJ1-2; 8 bases match TRBD1. V lost 3 bases to trimming and J lost 8 bases; unmatched junction nucleotides: 6. The length of the CDR3 is 13 residues. CDR1 is SGHNT and CDR2 is YYREEE in the germline V gene (reference sequence). The CDR3 DNA is TGTGCCAGCAGCTGGACAGGGAAGGGCGGCTACACCTTC. As protein: CASSWTGKGGYTF.

The gene calls are TRBV9 and TRBJ1-1, with a tentative D call TRBD1 (6 bases). CDR3 length equals 16 residues. V was trimmed by 4 bases and J by 0 bases, leaving 16 bases between them. The V gene's germline CDR1 is SGDLS and CDR2 YYNGEE. CDR3 nucleotide sequence: TGTGCCAGCAGCCCATACCCCGGGGGGCTGAACACTGAAGCTTTCTTT. This translates into CASSPYPGGLNTEAFF.

The V call is TRBV27, the J call TRBJ1-4; tentative D call: TRBD1 (6 bases). Per germline, CDR1 MNHEY and CDR2 SMNVEV (reference sequence). The CDR3 length is 14 residues. The V end was cut by 2 bases, the J end by 8 bases, with 12 bases between. The CDR3 loop is CASSLAGENEKLFF. The CDR3 DNA sequence: TGTGCCAGCAGTTTAGCAGGGGAGAACGAAAAACTGTTTTTT.

CDR3 sequence reads: CASSSGRGGSYNEQFF. In DNA form, the CDR3 reads TGTGCCAGCAGTTCGGGGAGGGGGGGCTCCTACAATGAGCAGTTCTTC. The rearrangement joins TRBV2 to TRBJ2-1; D might be TRBD2 (7 bases). The CDR3 loop spans 16 amino acids. Trimming pared 5 bases from V and 0 bases from J, leaving 14 bases between. Germline V gives CDR1 SNHLY, CDR2 FYNNEI.

This sequence joins TRBV14 and TRBJ2-7; perhaps TRBD1 as D (6 bases). Germline V gene lookup returns CDR1 SGHDN and CDR2 FVKESK. This CDR3 has 14 residues. V was trimmed by 2 bases and J by 9 bases, leaving 17 bases between them. CDR3 amino acids: CASSQIRGHGAQYF. For the CDR3, the DNA is TGTGCCAGCAGCCAAATTAGGGGACACGGGGCGCAGTACTTC.

The chain joins TRBV7-9 to TRBJ2-1; the D gene is possibly TRBD2 (5 bases). In germline, CDR1 is SEHNR, CDR2 FQNEAQ (reference sequence). Trimming took off 1 base at V and 1 base at J, with 11 bases between the two ends. This CDR3 region has 16 residues. This CDR3 reads CASSLVGSGSYNEQFF. The CDR3 DNA sequence: TGTGCCAGCAGCTTAGTTGGTTCGGGGTCCTACAATGAGCAGTTCTTC.

This chain links TRBV7-9 with TRBJ2-1, with a weak D call TRBD2 (5 bases). Per germline, CDR1 SEHNR and CDR2 FQNEAQ (reference sequence). The CDR3 is made up of 17 amino acids. Trimming pared 5 bases from V and 8 bases from J, leaving 25 bases between. CDR3 in DNA: TGTGCCAGCAGCCATGTTCCTAGCCGACCGGAATACGATGAGCAGTTCTTC. As protein: CASSHVPSRPEYDEQFF.

The CDR3, as DNA: TGTGCCAGCAGCTACTGGGACAGTCTGAACACTGAAGCTTTCTTT. Translated, it gives CASSYWDSLNTEAFF. The chain recombines TRBV7-9 with TRBJ1-1, with 7 positions matching TRBD1. This CDR3 is built from 15 residues. V shed 4 bases and J 0 bases; nucleotides not matched to a gene: 5. Germline CDR1 SEHNR, CDR2 FQNEAQ (reference sequence).

This clone was recorded once. V usage is TRBV5-1 and J usage is TRBJ2-2; unclear D gene. V dropped 1 base and J dropped 7 bases, with 11 bases sitting between them. The germline gives CDR1 SGHRS, CDR2 YFSETQ. The CDR3 covers 14 residues. This CDR3 reads CASSLTAPNGELFF. CDR3 DNA sequence: TGCGCCAGCAGCTTGACTGCTCCTAACGGGGAGCTGTTTTTT.

This chain uses TRBV6-5 with TRBJ2-2, with 10 bases fitting TRBD2. The CDR3 is made up of 16 amino acids. V dropped 0 bases and J dropped 6; count of bases not matched to a gene: 4. The germline V gene has CDR1 MNHEY and CDR2 SVGAGI. DNA of the CDR3: TGTGCCAGCAGTTACTCCGGGACTAGCGAACCCGGGGAGCTGTTTTTT. Protein: CASSYSGTSEPGELFF.

In its sample, this clone was seen a few times. This chain connects TRBV6-4 to TRBJ1-1; tentative D call: TRBD1 (6 bases). Trimming left V 3 bases short and J 5 bases short, with 16 bases between. This CDR3 is built from 15 residues. Germline V gene lookup returns CDR1 MRHNA and CDR2 SNTAGT. CDR3 protein: CASSETQGRWTEAFF. The CDR3 bases are TGTGCCAGCAGTGAAACCCAGGGGCGGTGGACTGAAGCTTTCTTT.

Notes on this clone: The junction and the germline gene differ at one end; a read error may be behind it. The chain joins TRBV5-6 to TRBJ2-3; 11 bases fit TRBD2. CDR1 and CDR2 from the germline V gene are SGHDT and YYEEEE. The CDR3 is 17 amino acids. The CDR3 loop is CASHLTLAGGLRDTRYF. The CDR3, as DNA: TGTGCCAGCCATTTAACCTTAGCGGGGGGGTTGAGAGATACGCGGTATTTT.

There are many counts of this clone. The CDR3 is CASSFGGTSNQPQHF. CDR3 bases: TGTGCCAGCAGCTTCGGGGGGACAAGCAATCAGCCCCAGCATTTT. The chain recombines TRBV5-4 with TRBJ1-5, with a tentative D call TRBD1 (6 bases). The germline V and J ends were trimmed by 2 bases and 1 base, with 10 bases remaining between them. Germline CDR1 and CDR2: SGHNT and YYREEE (reference sequence). CDR3 length equals 15 residues.

The chain couples TRBV9 to TRBJ1-2; no definite D call. Looked up from germline, CDR1 is SGDLS and CDR2 is YYNGEE. CDR3 length: 13 amino acids. V lost 3 bases and J lost 8, with 14 bases in between. The CDR3 spells CASSAFGAGGYTF. As DNA, the CDR3 is TGTGCCAGCAGCGCGTTCGGTGCGGGGGGCTACACCTTC. Based on the CDR3 plus reference TRBV9 and TRBJ1-2, the full variable domain is DSGVTQTPKHLITATGQRVTLRCSPRSGDLSVYWYQQSLDQGLQFLIQYYNGEERAKGNILERFSAQQFPDLHSELNLSSLELGDSALYFCASSAFGAGGYTFGSGTRLTVV.

This clone came up a few times. The chain joins TRBV29-1 to TRBJ1-2; tentatively, D is TRBD1 (5 bases). This CDR3 spans 11 amino acids. Germline assignment: CDR1 SQVTM and CDR2 ANQGSEA. Trimming took off 6 bases at V and 8 bases at J, with 13 bases between the two ends. The CDR3 DNA follows: TGCAGCGTACGACAGCGTCACGGCTACACCTTC. It encodes CSVRQRHGYTF.

This clone has more than one count but fewer than ten. The gene calls are TRBV5-4 and TRBJ2-2; TRBD2 matches 8 bases. The germline V gene has CDR1 SGHNT and CDR2 YYREEE (reference sequence). The CDR3 runs to 13 residues. J lost 6 bases, V lost 3 bases, and 1 base had no gene match. The CDR3 DNA sequence: TGTGCCAGCAGCTCGGGACTAGCCGGGGAGCTGTTTTTT. Its translation: CASSSGLAGELFF.

Comment on this clone: An end of the junction does not agree with germline; a read error may underlie this. The CDR3 nucleotides are TGTGCCAGCACCCTGACAGGTCGTCTTCCCTATGAGCAGTACTTC. Translation gives CASTLTGRLPYEQYF. This sequence joins TRBV28 and TRBJ2-7, with a tentative D call TRBD1 (6 bases). CDR1 MDHEN and CDR2 SYDVKM come from the germline V gene. The CDR3 extends over 15 amino acids.

The gene calls are TRBV28 and TRBJ1-5; D possibly corresponds to TRBD1 (6 bases). Germline V lookup: CDR1 MDHEN, CDR2 SYDVKM. V lost 4 bases and J lost 0, with 13 bases in between. The CDR3 contains 16 residues. CDR3 nucleotide sequence: TGTGCCAGCAGTTCTCCAGGGGAGGGTAGCAATCAGCCCCAGCATTTT. Translation gives CASSSPGEGSNQPQHF.

The J gene is TRBJ2-5, the V gene TRBV7-9; 7 bases align to TRBD2. Germline CDR1 and CDR2: SEHNR and FQNEAQ (reference sequence). The V segment lost 1 base and the J segment 5 bases; nucleotides outside the gene matches: 7. The CDR3 is 15 residues long. CDR3 DNA sequence: TGTGCCAGCAGCTTAGGGTCAAGCGGGATGGAGACCCAGTACTTC. Residues: CASSLGSSGMETQYF.

This clone has a handful of counts. This chain joins TRBV28 and TRBJ1-1; D perhaps matches TRBD1 (5 bases). The CDR3 totals 14 residues. Trimming pared 6 bases from V and 8 bases from J, leaving 19 bases between. Germline CDR1 is MDHEN and CDR2 is SYDVKM. CDR3 in amino acids: CASSDPSRVREAFF. CDR3 DNA sequence: TGTGCCAGCAGCGACCCCTCCAGGGTCCGGGAAGCTTTCTTT.

The rearrangement uses TRBV30 and TRBJ2-5; 8 bases align to TRBD2. TRBJ2-7 explains the end of the DNA better; the J call may be wrong. CDR3 size: 15 residues. CDR1 and CDR2 (germline): GTSNPN, SVGIG (reference sequence). The CDR3 loop is CAWTRASGLYYEQYF. The CDR3 coding sequence is TGTGCCTGGACTCGGGCTAGCGGGTTATACTACGAGCAGTACTTC.

This clone was observed a single time. The chain employs TRBV7-9 and TRBJ1-2; TRBD1 matches at 8 bases. Germline V gene lookup returns CDR1 SEHNR and CDR2 FQNEAQ (reference sequence). CDR3 size: 14 residues. The J segment lost 8 bases and the V segment lost 6 bases, leaving 11 bases of the junction unmatched. The CDR3 region is CASRIQGAAGGYTF. The CDR3 DNA sequence: TGTGCCAGCAGAATCCAGGGGGCCGCTGGCGGCTACACCTTC.

This clone was found a few times. V is TRBV10-1 and J is TRBJ1-4, with D perhaps TRBD1 (6 bases). The germline V and J ends were trimmed by 4 bases and 4 bases, with 10 bases remaining between them. Germline V gives CDR1 WNHNN, CDR2 SYGVQD (reference sequence). This CDR3 region has 14 residues. Here the CDR3 DNA reads TGCGCCAGCAGTGCCGGACAGAGTAATGAAAAACTGTTTTTT. Its translation: CASSAGQSNEKLFF.

The V call is TRBV11-2, the J call TRBJ2-7, with 11 positions matching TRBD2. J was trimmed by 2 bases and V by 3 bases; bases with no gene match: 3. Per the germline V gene, CDR1 is SGHAT and CDR2 is FQNNGV. CDR3 length: 15 residues. CDR3 DNA: TGTGCCAGCAGCTTCGGGACTAGCGGTGCCTACGAGCAGTACTTC. This codes for CASSFGTSGAYEQYF.

The V gene is TRBV6-1, the J gene TRBJ1-1; no definite D call. Trimming left V 4 bases short and J 1 base short, with 7 bases between. Germline values: CDR1 MNHNS, CDR2 SASEGT. The length of the CDR3 is 13 residues. Written as DNA, the CDR3 is TGTGCCAGCAGTGCCGGGGAGAACACTGAAGCTTTCTTT. This sequence encodes CASSAGENTEAFF.

This chain links TRBV11-3 with TRBJ1-1; the D gene is possibly TRBD1 (5 bases). This CDR3 has 15 residues. The germline gives CDR1 SGHNT, CDR2 YENEEA. V gave up 6 bases and J gave up 1 base, with 15 bases separating them. CDR3 coding DNA: TGTGCCAGCAGAGCAGGGTACGGGTCGAACACTGAAGCTTTCTTT. This sequence encodes CASRAGYGSNTEAFF.

This clone has just a few counts. The chain joins TRBV28 to TRBJ1-1; 8 nucleotides agree with TRBD1. The CDR3 is made up of 11 amino acids. Per the germline V gene, CDR1 is MDHEN and CDR2 is SYDVKM. V gave up 7 bases and J gave up 6 bases; unmatched junction bases: 1. Here the CDR3 DNA reads TGTGCCAGCACGACAGGGGCTGAAGCTTTCTTT. It encodes CASTTGAEAFF.

V usage is TRBV7-8 and J usage is TRBJ2-7; TRBD2 aligns across 9 bases. Trimming at V came to 0 bases and at J to 1 base, leaving 16 bases not matched to a gene. The CDR3 contains 20 residues. Per the germline V gene, CDR1 is SGHVS and CDR2 is FQNEAQ. CDR3 residues: CASSLARGSVAGARSYEQYF. In DNA, the CDR3 is TGTGCCAGCAGCTTAGCGCGGGGGTCAGTAGCGGGGGCCCGTTCCTACGAGCAGTACTTC.